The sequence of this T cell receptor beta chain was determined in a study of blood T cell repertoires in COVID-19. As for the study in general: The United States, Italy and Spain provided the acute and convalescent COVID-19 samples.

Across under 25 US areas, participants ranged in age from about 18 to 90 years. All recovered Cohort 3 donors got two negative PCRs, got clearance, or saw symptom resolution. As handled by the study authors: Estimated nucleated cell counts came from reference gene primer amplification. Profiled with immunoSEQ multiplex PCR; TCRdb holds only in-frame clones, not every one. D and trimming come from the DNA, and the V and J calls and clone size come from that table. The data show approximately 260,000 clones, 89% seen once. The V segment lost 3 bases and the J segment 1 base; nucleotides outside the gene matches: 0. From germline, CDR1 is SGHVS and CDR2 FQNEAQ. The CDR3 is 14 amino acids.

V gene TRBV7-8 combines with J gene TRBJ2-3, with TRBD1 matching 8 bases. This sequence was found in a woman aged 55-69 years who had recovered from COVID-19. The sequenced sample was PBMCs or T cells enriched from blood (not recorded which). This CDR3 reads CASSLGQGTDTQYF. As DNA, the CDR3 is TGTGCCAGCAGCTTGGGACAGGGCACAGATACGCAGTATTTT.